The T cell receptor (beta chain) described here comes from a study of blood T cell repertoires in COVID-19. The wider study: From T cells, B-cell-depleted T cells, or PBMCs came the material, which was cDNA or gDNA.

This CDR3 spans 14 amino acids. In germline, CDR1 is MNHEY, CDR2 SMNVEV (reference sequence). V lost 5 bases and J 10 bases, leaving 17 bases between the germline ends. In the original analysis: The authors estimated nucleated cell counts from reference gene primer amplification. Data came from immunoSEQ multiplex PCR; TCRdb stores just in-frame clones and leaves some out. That table supplies the V and J calls and clone size; D and trimming were determined from the DNA. Of about 300,000 clones in the sample, over 75% are singletons; the top ten hold 3.5% to 4.5%. Categorization into cohorts depended on clinical history that participants reported. Resolution of symptoms, clearance, or two negative PCRs was present in recovered Cohort 3 donors.

The sequence derives from a man under 40 who had recovered from COVID-19. The rearrangement uses TRBV27 and TRBJ1-4; TRBD1 might be the D (6 bases). The sample comprised PBMCs or T cells enriched from blood (not recorded which). The CDR3 DNA reads as TGTGCCAGCAGTCGGGGACAATTCGAAGGAAAACTGTTTTTT. Protein: CASSRGQFEGKLFF.